Below, 27 T cell receptor beta chains from the same sample are listed, as sequenced in a study of blood T cells in healthy people across ages. With a J-beta primer mix and a sample-barcoded 5' primer, a second PCR ran roughly 6 to 11 cycles. TCRdb itself ran the 5' RACE reads through MiXCR, one entry per CDR3 protein. Of roughly 650,000 distinct CDR3 sequences detected, roughly 30% appear once; the ten largest clones hold 15%. The sequenced sample consisted of blood. All receptors derive from a woman older than 75 in good health.

Details on this clonotype: An end of the junction differs from the germline gene, which may be a read error. J is TRBJ1-2 and V is TRBV18; the D gene is possibly TRBD1 (5 bases). The CDR3 is 15 amino acids. Per germline, CDR1 KGHSH and CDR2 LQKENI. This chain's CDR3 is CASSPGGLANDGYTF. As DNA, the CDR3 is TGTGCCAGCTCACCAGGGGGGTTGGCTAACGATGGCTACACCTTC.

The chain joins TRBV6-2 or TRBV6-3 to TRBJ1-1; TRBD1 agrees at 11 bases. This CDR3 has 14 residues. Per germline, CDR1 MNHEY and CDR2 SVGEGT. Unmatched junction bases numbered 2, after V lost 8 bases and J lost 0 bases. CDR3: CASRDRGVNTEAFF. DNA of the CDR3: TGTGCCAGCCGGGACAGGGGGGTGAACACTGAAGCTTTCTTT.

This clonotype has more than one count but fewer than ten. This chain links TRBV7-8 with TRBJ1-1; possible D gene TRBD1, 6 bases. The CDR3 is made up of 10 amino acids. Trimming pared 10 bases from V and 8 bases from J, leaving 11 bases between. Germline values: CDR1 SGHVS, CDR2 FQNEAQ. The CDR3 DNA reads as TGTGCCACCGCCGGGACAGAAGCTTTCTTT. Translated, it gives CATAGTEAFF.

Many counts were recorded for this clonotype. The chain recombines TRBV7-8 with TRBJ1-1; D is undetermined. The germline V gene has CDR1 SGHVS and CDR2 FQNEAQ. This CDR3 is 15 amino acids long. Between the trimmed V and J ends, which lost 5 bases and 4 bases, there was a span of 17 bases. The CDR3 nucleotides are TGTGCCAGCAGCCCAGTCGGGATTTGGGGCACTGAAGCTTTCTTT. Amino acids: CASSPVGIWGTEAFF.

This clonotype came up many times. The chain carries TRBV20-1 and TRBJ2-1; the D is unclear. The CDR3 runs 15 residues. From germline, CDR1 is DFQATT and CDR2 SNEGSKA (reference sequence). With 2 bases removed from V and 2 bases from J, the gap between germline ends came to 13 bases. CDR3 nucleotide sequence: TGCAGTGCTAGACCCACTATAGGCACCTACAATGAGCAGTTCTTC. Translating it yields CSARPTIGTYNEQFF.

Many counts were recorded for this clonotype. The chain couples TRBV5-5 to TRBJ1-4; D is uncertain. The CDR3 consists of 15 residues. The V end lost 4 bases, the J end lost 0 bases, and 10 bases lay between the germline ends. CDR1 SGHKS and CDR2 YYEKEE come from the germline V gene (reference sequence). This chain's CDR3 is CASSDGRATNEKLFF. In DNA form, the CDR3 reads TGTGCCAGCAGCGATGGACGGGCAACTAATGAAAAACTGTTTTTT. Full variable domain (missing parts from reference TRBV5-5 and TRBJ1-4): DAGVTQSPTHLIKTRGQQVTLRCSPISGHKSVSWYQQVLGQGPQFIFQYYEKEERGRGNFPDRFSARQFPNYSSELNVNALLLGDSALYLCASSDGRATNEKLFFGSGTQLSVL.

Ten or more counts support this clonotype. The rearrangement uses TRBV4-2 and TRBJ2-6; D is tentatively TRBD1 or TRBD2 (5 bases each). Germline loops: CDR1 LGHNA, CDR2 YNFKEQ. The CDR3 covers 17 residues. The germline V and J ends were trimmed by 1 base and 1 base, with 11 bases remaining between them. The CDR3 DNA reads as TGTGCCAGCAGCCAAGGTCTGAGGGGATCTGGGGCCAACGTCCTGACTTTC. Its protein product is CASSQGLRGSGANVLTF.

This clonotype appeared many times. The chain has TRBV18 and TRBJ2-6, with a possible D match to TRBD2 (5 bases). The CDR3 is 18 residues long. V gave up 3 bases and J gave up 4 bases, with 19 bases separating them. Germline assignment: CDR1 KGHSH and CDR2 LQKENI. This CDR3 reads CASSPVFKRERGANVLTF. DNA of the CDR3: TGTGCCAGCTCACCTGTTTTTAAAAGGGAGAGAGGGGCCAACGTCCTGACTTTC.

This clonotype was seen once. V is TRBV18 and J is TRBJ2-2; either TRBD1 or TRBD2 may supply D (5 bases each). Germline loops: CDR1 KGHSH, CDR2 LQKENI. The V end was cut by 0 bases, the J end by 2 bases, with 22 bases between. CDR3 length equals 20 residues. For the CDR3, the DNA is TGTGCCAGCTCACCACCTCGGGGCGTCAAAGGTGTGACCAACACCGGGGAGCTGTTTTTT. This translates into CASSPPRGVKGVTNTGELFF. The whole variable domain, filled in from reference TRBV18 and TRBJ2-2, reads NAGVMQNPRHLVRRRGQEARLRCSPMKGHSHVYWYRQLPEEGLKFMVYLQKENIIDESGMPKERFSAEFPKEGPSILRIQQVVRGDSAAYFCASSPPRGVKGVTNTGELFFGEGSRLTVL.

This clonotype has a count of ten or more. This chain connects TRBV20-1 to TRBJ2-7; D perhaps matches TRBD1 (6 bases). The V gene's germline CDR1 is DFQATT and CDR2 SNEGSKA (reference sequence). The ends were cut back, 3 bases at V and 5 bases at J, with 11 bases in the middle. CDR3 length equals 12 residues. The CDR3 loop reads CSARGAGDEQYF. As DNA, the CDR3 is TGCAGTGCTAGGGGGGCCGGGGACGAGCAGTACTTC.

This rearrangement joins TRBV5-1 to TRBJ1-1; 9 bases match TRBD1. CDR3 size: 14 residues. J was trimmed by 3 bases and V by 4 bases; bases with no gene match: 4. Germline V gene lookup returns CDR1 SGHRS and CDR2 YFSETQ. CDR3 residues: CASSTDRGYTEAFF. In DNA, the CDR3 is TGCGCCAGCAGCACGGACAGGGGTTACACTGAAGCTTTCTTT.

J is TRBJ2-3 and V is TRBV15, with 8 nucleotides matching TRBD1. Germline V gene sequence: CDR1 LNHNV, CDR2 YYDKDF (reference sequence). V shed 0 bases, J shed 6 bases, and the junction held 11 bases outside the gene matches. This CDR3 region has 17 residues. DNA of the CDR3: TGTGCCACCAGCAGAGATGATGGGACAGGCCTAGAGGATACGCAGTATTTT. This encodes CATSRDDGTGLEDTQYF.

This chain joins TRBV2 and TRBJ2-3; TRBD1 aligns across 9 bases. The CDR3 sequence is 16 residues long. Germline loops: CDR1 SNHLY, CDR2 FYNNEI. V shed 8 bases, J shed 2 bases, and the junction held 11 bases outside the gene matches. DNA for the CDR3: TGTGCCAGCCGAATGGGGGGGACAGGGCTCACAGATACGCAGTATTTT. Translation: CASRMGGTGLTDTQYF.

This clonotype has at least ten counts. The chain carries TRBV11-2 and TRBJ1-4, with D possibly being TRBD1 (5 bases). CDR3 length: 15 residues. Per germline, CDR1 SGHAT and CDR2 FQNNGV. V was cut by 1 base and J by 0 bases, with 6 bases left in between. Written as DNA, the CDR3 is TGTGCCAGCAGCTTAGTGGGGGCAACTAATGAAAAACTGTTTTTT. Its protein product is CASSLVGATNEKLFF.

CDR3 DNA sequence: TGTGCCAGCAGCTTGTCTTACCCTTCAAGCACTGAAGCTTTCTTT. Its protein product is CASSLSYPSSTEAFF. V gene TRBV5-5 combines with J gene TRBJ1-1, with D unclear. CDR3 length equals 15 residues. Trimming cost V 1 base and J 4 bases, with 14 bases left between them. From germline, CDR1 is SGHKS and CDR2 YYEKEE (reference sequence).

The chain is built from TRBV6-2 or TRBV6-3 and TRBJ1-1; 9 bases fit TRBD1. The V gene's germline CDR1 is MNHEY and CDR2 SVGEGT. The V gene end was trimmed by 6 bases and the J gene end by 6 bases; junction bases not matched to a gene: 11. CDR3 length equals 15 residues. The CDR3 is CASSPTGTGISEAFF. The DNA of the CDR3 is TGTGCCAGCAGCCCCACCGGGACAGGGATATCTGAAGCTTTCTTT.

This clonotype came up many times. This sequence joins TRBV4-2 and TRBJ2-3; possibly TRBD2 for D (6 bases). V lost 0 bases, J lost 1 base, and 11 bases lay in between. Per the germline V gene, CDR1 is LGHNA and CDR2 is YNFKEQ. The CDR3 covers 16 residues. CDR3: CASSQDGQRGTDTQYF. Here the CDR3 DNA reads TGTGCCAGCAGCCAAGATGGTCAGCGGGGCACAGATACGCAGTATTTT.

The count of this clonotype is one. This chain connects TRBV5-4 to TRBJ2-3; D gene unclear. The length of the CDR3 is 15 residues. CDR1 is SGHNT and CDR2 is YYREEE in the germline V gene (reference sequence). The V gene lost 2 bases and the J gene lost 6 bases, with 16 bases spanning the gap. This chain's CDR3 is CASSLNPAVRDTQYF. The CDR3, as DNA: TGTGCCAGCAGCTTAAACCCGGCAGTCCGGGATACGCAGTATTTT.

This clonotype has only a few counts. CDR3: CASSLVPRGNTEAFF. CDR3 DNA sequence: TGTGCCAGCAGCCTCGTTCCGAGGGGGAACACTGAAGCTTTCTTT. V usage is TRBV4-2 and J usage is TRBJ1-1; a possible D gene is TRBD1 (5 bases). The CDR3 runs to 15 residues. Germline CDR1 LGHNA, CDR2 YNFKEQ. The V and J ends lost 4 bases and 1 base respectively, with 13 bases between them.

This clonotype has a count of ten or more. The rearrangement joins TRBV10-3 to TRBJ2-5; D may correspond to TRBD1 or TRBD2 (5 bases each). The CDR3 has 15 amino acids. Per germline, CDR1 ENHRY and CDR2 SYGVKD. V lost 6 bases and J 2 bases, leaving 16 bases between the germline ends. CDR3 sequence (DNA): TGTGCCATCAGCGATTCCGGGACCTCACAAGAGACCCAGTACTTC. Its translation is CAISDSGTSQETQYF.

A few counts support this clonotype. The chain recombines TRBV7-9 with TRBJ2-1, with unresolved D. The length of the CDR3 is 15 residues. Germline CDR1 is SEHNR and CDR2 is FQNEAQ (reference sequence). V lost 1 base and J lost 9, with 16 bases in between. The CDR3 sequence is CASSLEFGQAAEQFF. The CDR3 coding sequence is TGTGCCAGCAGCTTAGAGTTTGGGCAGGCGGCTGAGCAGTTCTTC.

This clonotype was detected only once. A much larger clone is a single base away; this may be a read error. DNA of the CDR3: TGCGCCAGCAGCTTCGGGCAGACCTCCTACGAGCAGTACTTC. Translation: CASSFGQTSYEQYF. The chain couples TRBV5-1 to TRBJ2-4, with D hard to call. The end of the DNA aligns better with TRBJ2-7, so the J call may be wrong. The CDR3 length is 14 residues. Germline CDR1 is SGHRS and CDR2 is YFSETQ.

The chain has TRBV2 and TRBJ1-1; D gene ambiguous. Per germline, CDR1 SNHLY and CDR2 FYNNEI. The CDR3 covers 13 residues. The V gene lost 9 bases and the J gene lost 1 base, with 12 bases spanning the gap. DNA of the CDR3: TGTGCCAGGAACGGGATAGGGAACACTGAAGCTTTCTTT. It encodes CARNGIGNTEAFF.

The chain joins TRBV4-3 to TRBJ1-4; D unclear. Trimming cost V 0 bases and J 8 bases, with 16 bases left between them. Germline V gene lookup returns CDR1 LGHNA and CDR2 YSLEER. The length of the CDR3 is 16 residues. In DNA form, the CDR3 reads TGCGCCAGCAGCCAAGATGATAGCCGGCTGGAAGAAAAACTGTTTTTT. This translates into CASSQDDSRLEEKLFF.

This clonotype occurred many times. The genes are TRBV12-3 or TRBV12-4 and TRBJ2-3; 7 nucleotides match TRBD2. This CDR3 comprises 14 residues. Unmatched junction bases numbered 9, after V lost 6 bases and J lost 6 bases. The CDR3: CASSLQVRGDTQYF. The CDR3 DNA sequence: TGTGCCAGCAGCTTACAGGTGCGGGGGGATACGCAGTATTTT.

CDR3 residues: CASSPAGTALAKNIQYF. As DNA, the CDR3 is TGTGCCAGCAGCCCGGCCGGGACAGCGTTAGCCAAAAACATTCAGTACTTC. The gene calls are TRBV11-2 and TRBJ2-4, with TRBD1 matching 7 bases. The ends lost 5 bases at V and 0 bases at J; junction bases unmatched: 10. CDR1 and CDR2 (germline): SGHAT, FQNNGV. The CDR3 spans 17 residues.

The rearrangement uses TRBV2 and TRBJ2-7, with 7 nucleotides matching TRBD1. Germline values: CDR1 SNHLY, CDR2 FYNNEI. After removal of 4 bases from V and 4 bases from J, the junction contained 10 bases not matched to a gene. CDR3 length: 15 amino acids. CDR3 in DNA: TGTGCCAGCAGTGCCACAGGGGCGTTTGCGTACGAGCAGTACTTC. As protein: CASSATGAFAYEQYF.